These 22 T cell receptor beta chains share one sample of origin, sequenced in a study of blood T cells in healthy people across ages. Using a J-beta primer mix together with a sample-barcoded 5' primer, a second PCR was run for roughly 7 to 12 cycles. MiXCR, run by TCRdb on the 5' RACE reads, gives a single entry per CDR3 protein. The table records about 1,500,000 distinct CDR3 sequences, 40% to 50% of them present only once. Sequences were obtained from blood. The origin of the receptors is a woman under 30 in good health.

This clonotype occurred a few times. The chain recombines TRBV9 with TRBJ2-5, with D hard to call. The CDR3 totals 15 residues. V was clipped by 3 bases and J by 1 base, with 13 bases between them. Germline V CDR1 and CDR2: SGDLS, YYNGEE. In DNA form, the CDR3 reads TGTGCCAGCAGCGGGACCTATGGGATCCAAGAGACCCAGTACTTC. Encoded protein: CASSGTYGIQETQYF.

Sample share makes this clonotype medium-sized. V usage is TRBV20-1 and J usage is TRBJ2-7, with 10 nucleotides matching TRBD2. Germline assignment: CDR1 DFQATT and CDR2 SNEGSKA (reference sequence). The length of the CDR3 is 15 residues. V gave up 6 bases and J gave up 0 bases; unmatched junction bases: 8. CDR3 bases: TGCAGTGCCAACCCGGGACTAGCGAGCTCCTACGAGCAGTACTTC. It encodes CSANPGLASSYEQYF.

The rearrangement uses TRBV2 and TRBJ1-5; maybe TRBD1 (5 bases). V lost 5 bases and J lost 2, with 13 bases in between. The CDR3 is made up of 15 amino acids. Per germline, CDR1 SNHLY and CDR2 FYNNEI. CDR3 amino acids: CASSSPGTGNQPQHF. The CDR3 DNA sequence: TGTGCCAGCAGTTCCCCCGGGACGGGCAATCAGCCCCAGCATTTT.

This clonotype was detected many times. V and J are TRBV5-1 and TRBJ2-2; D is unclear. V lost 0 bases, J lost 4 bases, and 7 bases lay in between. This CDR3 has 14 residues. CDR1 and CDR2 (germline): SGHRS, YFSETQ. This CDR3 is CASSLVRGTGELFF. CDR3 DNA: TGCGCCAGCAGCTTGGTACGCGGCACCGGGGAGCTGTTTTTT.

The gene calls are TRBV20-1 and TRBJ1-5, with D possibly matching TRBD1 (5 bases). Per germline, CDR1 DFQATT and CDR2 SNEGSKA (reference sequence). This CDR3 region has 13 residues. Trimming removed 5 bases from V and 7 bases from J, with 15 bases in between. CDR3 sequence (DNA): TGCAGTGCTCGGGACTGGGACGGGCAGCCCCAGCATTTT. Its translation: CSARDWDGQPQHF.

This chain links TRBV29-1 with TRBJ1-2, with 7 nucleotides matching TRBD1. This CDR3 has 14 residues. Losses at the gene ends were 3 bases for V and 0 bases for J; bases not matched to a gene: 4. CDR1 and CDR2 from the germline V gene are SQVTM and ANQGSEA. CDR3 bases: TGCAGCGTTGATCCTCAGGGGGCTAACTATGGCTACACCTTC. Its protein is CSVDPQGANYGYTF.

The chain carries TRBV7-9 and TRBJ1-6, with D perhaps matching TRBD1 (5 bases). Trimming pared 3 bases from V and 6 bases from J, leaving 18 bases between. The germline V gene encodes CDR1 SEHNR and CDR2 FQNEAQ (reference sequence). The CDR3 is made up of 17 amino acids. In nucleotides, the CDR3 is TGTGCCAGCAGCTTGGCACACGAGGCAGGGTTTAATTCACCCCTCCACTTT. This gives the protein CASSLAHEAGFNSPLHF.

The V gene is TRBV12-3 or TRBV12-4, the J gene TRBJ2-7; 8 bases align to TRBD2. This CDR3 has 14 amino acids. Losses at the gene ends were 9 bases for V and 5 bases for J; bases not matched to a gene: 12. The DNA for the CDR3 is TGTGCCAGTTCGATGGGGCTAGCGGGCCACGAGCAGTACTTC. This codes for CASSMGLAGHEQYF.

CDR3 DNA: TGTGCCCGACCAACAGCGGGAAGCACAGATACGCAGTATTTT. Its translation is CARPTAGSTDTQYF. The rearrangement uses TRBV21-1 and TRBJ2-3. TRBV21-1 is a pseudogene locus. The length of the CDR3 is 14 residues.

The gene calls are TRBV6-2 or TRBV6-3 and TRBJ2-1; 11 bases fit TRBD2. The germline V gene has CDR1 MNHEY and CDR2 SVGEGT. The CDR3 spans 16 residues. Trimming took 6 bases from V and 4 from J; bases not matched to a gene: 8. The CDR3 here is CASSIRTSGLYNEQFF. The CDR3 bases are TGTGCCAGCAGCATCCGGACTAGCGGGTTGTACAATGAGCAGTTCTTC.

This clonotype has only a few counts. The chain carries TRBV20-1 and TRBJ1-2; D gene ambiguous. CDR1 is DFQATT and CDR2 is SNEGSKA in the germline V gene (reference sequence). V was clipped by 3 bases and J by 4 bases, with 12 bases between them. The CDR3 consists of 13 residues. This chain's CDR3 is CSASGMLSYGYTF. DNA of the CDR3: TGCAGTGCTAGTGGGATGCTATCCTATGGCTACACCTTC.

V and J are TRBV5-1 and TRBJ2-1; D is ambiguous. Germline CDR1 and CDR2: SGHRS and YFSETQ. The CDR3 is made up of 15 amino acids. Trimming removed 4 bases at V and 4 bases at J, with 15 bases between. CDR3 loop: CASSLEPTGYNEQFF. The CDR3 DNA follows: TGCGCCAGCAGCCTAGAGCCGACTGGGTACAATGAGCAGTTCTTC.

The chain links TRBV5-1 to TRBJ2-5, with 9 bases identical to TRBD1. The J call may be in error: the DNA end matches TRBJ2-7 better. Germline V lookup: CDR1 SGHRS, CDR2 YFSETQ. The length of the CDR3 is 13 residues. The CDR3 DNA reads as TGCGCCAGCAGCTCGGACAGGGGCGGCGAGCAGTACTTC. The encoded protein is CASSSDRGGEQYF.

The rearrangement links TRBV7-9 to TRBJ2-1, with TRBD1 matching 7 bases. TRBJ2-7 explains the end of the DNA better; the J call may be wrong. CDR1 and CDR2 from the germline V gene are SEHNR and FQNEAQ (reference sequence). The CDR3 extends over 15 amino acids. As DNA, the CDR3 is TGTGCCAGCAGCCATGGGACAGCCTACGTAGGAGAGCAGTACTTC. This gives the protein CASSHGTAYVGEQYF.

The table lists this clonotype with many counts. This chain connects TRBV6-4 to TRBJ2-3; TRBD2 matches 8 bases. Germline lookup yields CDR1 MRHNA and CDR2 SNTAGT. The CDR3 is 15 amino acids. The V segment lost 3 bases and the J segment 3 bases; nucleotides outside the gene matches: 5. As DNA, the CDR3 is TGTGCCAGCAGTGAGGGTCTAGCGGGTACAGATACGCAGTATTTT. This gives the protein CASSEGLAGTDTQYF.

This clonotype was seen a few times. The chain has TRBV3-1 and TRBJ1-4, with 7 bases identical to TRBD1. Germline loops: CDR1 LGHDT, CDR2 YNNKEL (reference sequence). The CDR3 runs to 14 residues. With V trimmed by 2 bases and J by 5 bases, 2 bases remained unmatched. CDR3 DNA sequence: TGTGCCAGCAGCCAAAACAGGGGAAATGAAAAACTGTTTTTT. Its protein product is CASSQNRGNEKLFF.

J is TRBJ2-4 and V is TRBV29-1, with 10 bases aligning to TRBD1. The J call may be incorrect, as the DNA end agrees better with TRBJ2-7. Germline lookup yields CDR1 SQVTM and CDR2 ANQGSEA. There are 14 residues in the CDR3. As DNA, the CDR3 is TGCAGCGTGTCCCCCGGGACAGGGGAAATCGAGCAGTACTTC. Translation: CSVSPGTGEIEQYF.

The V call is TRBV20-1, the J call TRBJ2-7, with D hard to call. This CDR3 has 13 residues. The V end lost 2 bases, the J end lost 7 bases, and 15 bases lay between the germline ends. Germline CDR1 is DFQATT and CDR2 is SNEGSKA (reference sequence). CDR3 bases: TGCAGTGCTAGACGGCCCTTGGAAAATGAGCAGTACTTC. Translating it yields CSARRPLENEQYF.

A few counts support this clonotype. V gene TRBV21-1 combines with J gene TRBJ1-2; TRBD1 is the table's D call, not checked against the DNA. TRBV21-1 is a pseudogene segment. This CDR3 is 16 amino acids long. Here the CDR3 DNA reads TGTGCCAGCAGCAGCGACCCGGGACGAACATCCTATGGCTACACCTTC. Translation gives CASSSDPGRTSYGYTF.

This chain connects TRBV28 to TRBJ1-5; 8 nucleotides match TRBD1. Looked up from germline, CDR1 is MDHEN and CDR2 is SYDVKM. The junction had 11 bases not matched to a gene; V was cut back by 6 bases and J by 7 bases. The CDR3 consists of 15 residues. In DNA, the CDR3 is TGTGCCAGCAGAACCACAGGGGGAGCGGGGCAGCCCCAGCATTTT. It encodes CASRTTGGAGQPQHF.

This clonotype was detected only a few times. The chain is built from TRBV28 and TRBJ2-5; D gene uncertain. V lost 6 bases, J lost 5 bases, and 13 bases lay in between. Germline CDR1 MDHEN, CDR2 SYDVKM. This CDR3 contains 13 residues. CDR3 in amino acids: CASSAPTVETQYF. The CDR3 DNA is TGTGCCAGCAGCGCCCCTACCGTGGAGACCCAGTACTTC.

This clonotype was observed a few times. The chain employs TRBV20-1 and TRBJ2-3; D possibly matches TRBD1 or TRBD2 (6 bases each). Per the germline V gene, CDR1 is DFQATT and CDR2 is SNEGSKA (reference sequence). CDR3 length: 14 amino acids. Trimming stripped 7 bases from V and 1 base from J, with 15 bases between. Here the CDR3 reads CSVRGRTRTDTQYF. In DNA form, the CDR3 reads TGCAGTGTTCGGGGGCGCACCCGCACAGATACGCAGTATTTT.